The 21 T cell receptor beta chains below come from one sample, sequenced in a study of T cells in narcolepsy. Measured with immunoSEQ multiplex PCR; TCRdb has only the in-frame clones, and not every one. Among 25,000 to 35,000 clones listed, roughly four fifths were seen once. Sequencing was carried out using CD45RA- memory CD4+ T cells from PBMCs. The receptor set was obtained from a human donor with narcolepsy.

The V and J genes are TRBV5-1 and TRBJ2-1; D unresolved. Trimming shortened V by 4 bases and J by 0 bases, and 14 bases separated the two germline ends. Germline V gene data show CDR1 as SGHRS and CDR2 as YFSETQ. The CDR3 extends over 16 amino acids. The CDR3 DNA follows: TGCGCCAGCAGCCCCGGCGGCAGTTACTCCTACAATGAGCAGTTCTTC. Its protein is CASSPGGSYSYNEQFF.

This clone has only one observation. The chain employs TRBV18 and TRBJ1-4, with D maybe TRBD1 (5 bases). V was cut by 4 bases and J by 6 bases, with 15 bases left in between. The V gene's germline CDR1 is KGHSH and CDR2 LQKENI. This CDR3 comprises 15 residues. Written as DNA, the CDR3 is TGTGCCAGCTCACTATCGGGCAGGGCAGATGAAAAACTGTTTTTT. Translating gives CASSLSGRADEKLFF.

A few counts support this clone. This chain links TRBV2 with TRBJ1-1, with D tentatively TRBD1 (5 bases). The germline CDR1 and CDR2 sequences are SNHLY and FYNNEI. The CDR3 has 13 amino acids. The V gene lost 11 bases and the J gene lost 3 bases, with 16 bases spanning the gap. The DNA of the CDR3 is TGTGCCTCCTGTTGGGGGATTGACACTGAAGCTTTCTTT. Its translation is CASCWGIDTEAFF. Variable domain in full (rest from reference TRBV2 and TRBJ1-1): EPEVTQTPSHQVTQMGQEVILRCVPISNHLYFYWYRQILGQKVEFLVSFYNNEISEKSEIFDDQFSVERPDGSNFTLKIRSTKLEDSAMYFCASCWGIDTEAFFGQGTRLTVV.

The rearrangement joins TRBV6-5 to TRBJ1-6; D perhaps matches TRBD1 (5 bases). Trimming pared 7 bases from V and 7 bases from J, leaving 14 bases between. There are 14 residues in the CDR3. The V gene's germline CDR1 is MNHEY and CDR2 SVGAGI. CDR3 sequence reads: CASTAGPVNSPLHF. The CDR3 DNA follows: TGTGCCAGCACTGCGGGACCGGTCAATTCACCCCTCCACTTT.

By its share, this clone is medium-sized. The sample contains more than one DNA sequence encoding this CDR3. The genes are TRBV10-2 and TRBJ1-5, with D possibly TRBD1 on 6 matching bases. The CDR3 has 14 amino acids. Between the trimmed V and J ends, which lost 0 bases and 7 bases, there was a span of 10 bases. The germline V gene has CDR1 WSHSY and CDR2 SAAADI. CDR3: CASSESGTNQPQHF. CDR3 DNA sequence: TGCGCCAGCAGTGAGTCGGGGACAAACCAGCCCCAGCATTTT.

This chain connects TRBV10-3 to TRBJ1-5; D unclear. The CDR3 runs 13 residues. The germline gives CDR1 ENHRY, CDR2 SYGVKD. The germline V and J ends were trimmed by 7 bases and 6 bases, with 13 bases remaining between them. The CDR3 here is CAIKRTEGQPQHF. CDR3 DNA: TGTGCCATCAAAAGGACCGAGGGTCAGCCCCAGCATTTT.

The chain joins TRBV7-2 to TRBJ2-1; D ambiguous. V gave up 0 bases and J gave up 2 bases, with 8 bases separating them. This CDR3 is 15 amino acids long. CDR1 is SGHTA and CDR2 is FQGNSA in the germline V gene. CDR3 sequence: CASSLAFGPYNEQFF. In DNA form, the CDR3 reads TGTGCCAGCAGCTTAGCCTTTGGACCCTACAATGAGCAGTTCTTC.

The CDR3 nucleotides are TGTGCCAGCAGCTTAGTGGGACTGAACACTGAAGCTTTCTTT. Amino acids: CASSLVGLNTEAFF. The V and J genes are TRBV7-6 and TRBJ1-1, with D possibly matching TRBD1 (5 bases). CDR1 SGHVS and CDR2 FNYEAQ come from the germline V gene. V was pared by 1 base and J by 0 bases, with 6 bases between. This CDR3 is built from 14 residues.

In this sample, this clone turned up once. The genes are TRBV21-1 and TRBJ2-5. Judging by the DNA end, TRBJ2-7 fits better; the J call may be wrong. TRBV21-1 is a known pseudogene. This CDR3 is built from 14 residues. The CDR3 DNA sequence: TGTGCCAGCAGCAAAGGTGCCGTGGCCTACGAGCAGTACTTC. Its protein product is CASSKGAVAYEQYF.

CDR3 protein: CASSEIGVSGANVLTF. CDR3 nucleotides: TGTGCCAGCAGTGAGATAGGGGTTTCTGGGGCCAACGTCCTGACTTTC. The V and J genes are TRBV6-1 and TRBJ2-6, with D maybe TRBD1 (5 bases). The CDR3 runs 16 residues. The ends were cut back, 3 bases at V and 1 base at J, with 10 bases in the middle. Germline V lookup: CDR1 MNHNS, CDR2 SASEGT.

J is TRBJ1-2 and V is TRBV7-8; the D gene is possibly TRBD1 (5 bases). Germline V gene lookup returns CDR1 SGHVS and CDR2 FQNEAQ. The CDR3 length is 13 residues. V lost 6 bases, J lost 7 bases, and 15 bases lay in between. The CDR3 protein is CASSGTRSGGYTF. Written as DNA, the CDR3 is TGTGCCAGCAGTGGGACGCGGAGCGGTGGCTACACCTTC.

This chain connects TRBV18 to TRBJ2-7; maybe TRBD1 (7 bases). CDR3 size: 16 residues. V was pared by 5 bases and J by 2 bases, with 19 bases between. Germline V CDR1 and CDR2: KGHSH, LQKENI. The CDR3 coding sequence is TGTGCCAGCTCAACGCAGGAGGGGGCTAGGGCCTACGAGCAGTACTTC. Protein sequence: CASSTQEGARAYEQYF.

This chain's CDR3 is CSVEGSGRGAYEQYF. The CDR3 coding sequence is TGCAGCGTCGAGGGGTCGGGACGCGGGGCCTACGAGCAGTACTTC. This rearrangement joins TRBV29-1 to TRBJ2-7, with a weak D call TRBD2 (6 bases). The CDR3 extends over 15 amino acids. Germline V CDR1 and CDR2: SQVTM, ANQGSEA. Trimming left V 6 bases short and J 2 bases short, with 20 bases between.

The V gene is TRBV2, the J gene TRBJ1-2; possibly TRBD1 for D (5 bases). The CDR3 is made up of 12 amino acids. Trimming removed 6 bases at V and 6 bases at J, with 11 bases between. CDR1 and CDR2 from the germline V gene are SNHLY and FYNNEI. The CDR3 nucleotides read TGTGCCAGCAGCCGAGGGACGGATGGCTACACCTTC. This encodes CASSRGTDGYTF. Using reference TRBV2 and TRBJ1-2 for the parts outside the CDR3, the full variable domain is EPEVTQTPSHQVTQMGQEVILRCVPISNHLYFYWYRQILGQKVEFLVSFYNNEISEKSEIFDDQFSVERPDGSNFTLKIRSTKLEDSAMYFCASSRGTDGYTFGSGTRLTVV.

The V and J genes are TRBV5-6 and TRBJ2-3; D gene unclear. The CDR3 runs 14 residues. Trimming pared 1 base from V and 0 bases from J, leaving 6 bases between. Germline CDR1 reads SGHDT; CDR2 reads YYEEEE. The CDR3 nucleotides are TGTGCCAGCAGCTTGCCTCCTAGCACAGATACGCAGTATTTT. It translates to CASSLPPSTDTQYF.

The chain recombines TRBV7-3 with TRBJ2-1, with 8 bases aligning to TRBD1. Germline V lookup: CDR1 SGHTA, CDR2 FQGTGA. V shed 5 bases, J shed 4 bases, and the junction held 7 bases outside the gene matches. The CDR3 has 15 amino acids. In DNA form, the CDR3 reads TGTGCCAGCAGCCAGGGGACAGGTGCTTACAATGAGCAGTTCTTC. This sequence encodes CASSQGTGAYNEQFF.

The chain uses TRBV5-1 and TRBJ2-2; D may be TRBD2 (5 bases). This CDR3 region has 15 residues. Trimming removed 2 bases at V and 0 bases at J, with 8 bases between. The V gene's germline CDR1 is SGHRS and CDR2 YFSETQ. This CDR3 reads CASSFGLTNTGELFF. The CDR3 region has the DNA TGCGCCAGCAGCTTCGGACTGACGAACACCGGGGAGCTGTTTTTT. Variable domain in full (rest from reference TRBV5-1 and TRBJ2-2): KAGVTQTPRYLIKTRGQQVTLSCSPISGHRSVSWYQQTPGQGLQFLFEYFSETQRNKGNFPGRFSGRQFSNSRSEMNVSTLELGDSALYLCASSFGLTNTGELFFGEGSRLTVL.

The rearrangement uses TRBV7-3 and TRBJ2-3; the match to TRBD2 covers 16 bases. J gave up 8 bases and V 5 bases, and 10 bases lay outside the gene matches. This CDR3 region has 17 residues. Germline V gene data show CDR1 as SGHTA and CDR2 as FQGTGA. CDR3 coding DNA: TGTGCCAGCAGCCCCGGGACTAGCGGGGGGGGTCAGGTTACGCAGTATTTT. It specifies CASSPGTSGGGQVTQYF.

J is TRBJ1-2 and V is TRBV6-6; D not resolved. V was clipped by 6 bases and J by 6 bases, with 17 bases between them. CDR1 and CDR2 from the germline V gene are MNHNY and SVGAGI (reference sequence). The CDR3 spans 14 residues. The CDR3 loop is CASRLRSEDHGYTF. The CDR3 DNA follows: TGTGCCAGCAGGCTCCGATCAGAGGACCATGGCTACACCTTC.

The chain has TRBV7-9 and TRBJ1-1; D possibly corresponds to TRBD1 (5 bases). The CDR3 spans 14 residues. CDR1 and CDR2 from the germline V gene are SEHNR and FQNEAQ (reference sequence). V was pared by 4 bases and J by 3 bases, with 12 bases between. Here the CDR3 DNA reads TGTGCCAGCAGCTACGACAGTGGGGACACTGAAGCTTTCTTT. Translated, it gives CASSYDSGDTEAFF.

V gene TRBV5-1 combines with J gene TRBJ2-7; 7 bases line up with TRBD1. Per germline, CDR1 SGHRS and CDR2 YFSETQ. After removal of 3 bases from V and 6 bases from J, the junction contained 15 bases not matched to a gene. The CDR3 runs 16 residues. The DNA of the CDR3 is TGCGCCAGCAGCTCACTGACAGGGACGGCCGGGTCCGAGCAGTACTTC. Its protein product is CASSSLTGTAGSEQYF.